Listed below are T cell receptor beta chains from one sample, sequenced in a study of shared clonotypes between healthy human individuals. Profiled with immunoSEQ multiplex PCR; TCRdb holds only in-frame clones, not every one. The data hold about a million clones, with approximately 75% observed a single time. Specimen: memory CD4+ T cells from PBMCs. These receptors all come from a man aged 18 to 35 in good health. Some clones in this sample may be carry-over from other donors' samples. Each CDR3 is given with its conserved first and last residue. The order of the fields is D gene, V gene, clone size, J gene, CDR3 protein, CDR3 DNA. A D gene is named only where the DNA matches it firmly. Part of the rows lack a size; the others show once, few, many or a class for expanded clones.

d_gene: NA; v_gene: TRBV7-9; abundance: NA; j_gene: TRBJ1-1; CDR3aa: CASVRGGGTEAFF; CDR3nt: TGTGCCAGCGTGAGGGGGGGAGGCACTGAAGCTTTCTTT
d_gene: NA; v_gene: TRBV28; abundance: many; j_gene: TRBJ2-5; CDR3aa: CASSSRDGDQETQYF; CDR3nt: TGTGCCAGCAGTTCCCGGGACGGGGACCAAGAGACCCAGTACTTC
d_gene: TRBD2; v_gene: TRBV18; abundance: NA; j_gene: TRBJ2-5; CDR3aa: CASSPKRGGTETQYF; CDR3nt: TGTGCCAGCTCACCAAAGCGGGGGGGGACAGAGACCCAGTACTTC
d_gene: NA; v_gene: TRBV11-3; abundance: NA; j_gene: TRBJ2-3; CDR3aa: CASSSDSRDTQYF; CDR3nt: TGTGCCAGCAGCTCCGACAGTAGGGATACGCAGTATTTT
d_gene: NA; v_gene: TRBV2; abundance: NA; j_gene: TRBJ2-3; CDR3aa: CATHGRTVVTQYF; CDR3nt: TGTGCCACGCACGGTAGGACTGTCGTGACGCAGTATTTT
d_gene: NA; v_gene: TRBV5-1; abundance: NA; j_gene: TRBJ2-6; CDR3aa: CASSSRPGSGANVLTF; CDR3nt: TGCGCCAGCAGCTCGCGGCCGGGTTCTGGGGCCAACGTCCTGACTTTC
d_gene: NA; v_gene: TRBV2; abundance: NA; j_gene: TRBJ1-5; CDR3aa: CASSETASRAQHF; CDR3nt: TGTGCCAGCAGTGAGACAGCGTCTAGGGCCCAGCATTTT
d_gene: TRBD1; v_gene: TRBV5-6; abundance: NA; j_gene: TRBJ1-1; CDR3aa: CASSLRAGGAYTEAFF; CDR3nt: TGTGCCAGCAGCTTGAGGGCAGGGGGCGCGTACACTGAAGCTTTCTTT
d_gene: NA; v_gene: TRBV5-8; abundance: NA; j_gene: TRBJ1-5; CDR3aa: CASSFVQPQHF; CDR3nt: TGTGCCAGCAGCTTCGTTCAGCCCCAGCATTTT
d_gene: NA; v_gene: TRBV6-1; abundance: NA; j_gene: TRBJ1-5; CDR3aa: CASSLNSFGNQPQHF; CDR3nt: TGTGCCAGCAGCCTTAACAGTTTTGGCAATCAGCCCCAGCATTTT
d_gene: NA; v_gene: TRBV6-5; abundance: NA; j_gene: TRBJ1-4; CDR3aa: CASSYLDRVNEKLFF; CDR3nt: TGTGCCAGCAGTTACCTGGACAGAGTTAATGAAAAACTGTTTTTT
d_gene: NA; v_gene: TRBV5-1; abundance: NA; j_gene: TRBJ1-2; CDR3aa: CASSLGQGEGYTF; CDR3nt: TGCGCCAGCAGCTTGGGGCAGGGAGAGGGCTACACCTTC
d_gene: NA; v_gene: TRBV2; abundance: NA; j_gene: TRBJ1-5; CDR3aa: CASSYSKNQPQHF; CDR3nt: TGTGCCAGCAGCTACAGTAAGAATCAGCCCCAGCATTTT
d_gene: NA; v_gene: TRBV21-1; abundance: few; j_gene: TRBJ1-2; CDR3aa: CASSKRIKGYGYTF; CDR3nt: TGTGCCAGCAGCAAAAGGATAAAGGGGTATGGCTACACCTTC
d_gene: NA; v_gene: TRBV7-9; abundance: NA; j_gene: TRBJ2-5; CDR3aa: CASSQQGRETQYF; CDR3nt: TGTGCCAGCAGCCAACAGGGTAGGGAGACCCAGTACTTC
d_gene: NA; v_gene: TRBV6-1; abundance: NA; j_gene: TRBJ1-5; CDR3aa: CASSAADRASNQPQHF; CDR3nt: TGTGCCAGCAGTGCCGCGGACAGAGCTAGCAATCAGCCCCAGCATTTT
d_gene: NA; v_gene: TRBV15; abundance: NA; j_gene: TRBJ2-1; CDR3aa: CATSRDVTEGNNEQFF; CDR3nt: TGTGCCACCAGCAGAGATGTTACAGAGGGTAACAATGAGCAGTTCTTC
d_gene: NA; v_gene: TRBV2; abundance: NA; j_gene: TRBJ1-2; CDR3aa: CASSARRFGYTF; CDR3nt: TGTGCCAGCAGTGCCCGGAGATTTGGCTACACCTTC
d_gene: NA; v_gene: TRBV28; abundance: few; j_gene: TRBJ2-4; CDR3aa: CASSYDLQGLRDIQYF; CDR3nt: TGTGCCAGCAGTTATGATCTACAGGGTCTTCGAGACATTCAGTACTTC
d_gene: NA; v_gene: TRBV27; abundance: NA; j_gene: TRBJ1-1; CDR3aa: CASSLLGVNTEAFF; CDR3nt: TGTGCCAGCAGTTTGTTGGGGGTTAACACTGAAGCTTTCTTT
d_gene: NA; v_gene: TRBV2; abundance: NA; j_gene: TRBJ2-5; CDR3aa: CASSVSRSQETQYF; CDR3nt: TGTGCCAGCAGTGTATCCAGATCTCAAGAGACCCAGTACTTC
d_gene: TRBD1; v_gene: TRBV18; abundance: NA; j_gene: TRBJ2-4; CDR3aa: CASSPGTGKNIQYF; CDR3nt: TGTGCCAGCTCACCGGGGACAGGGAAAAACATTCAGTACTTC